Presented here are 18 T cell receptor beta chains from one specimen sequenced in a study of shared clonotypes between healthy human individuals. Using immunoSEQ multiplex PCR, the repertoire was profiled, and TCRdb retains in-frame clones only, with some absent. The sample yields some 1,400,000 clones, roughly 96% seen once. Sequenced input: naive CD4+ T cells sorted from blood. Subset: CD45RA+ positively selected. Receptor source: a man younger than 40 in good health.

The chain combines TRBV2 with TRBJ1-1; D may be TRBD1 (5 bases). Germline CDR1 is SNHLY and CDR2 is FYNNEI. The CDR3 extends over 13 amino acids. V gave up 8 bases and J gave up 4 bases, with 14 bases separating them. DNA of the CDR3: TGTGCCAGCTGCCGGCGTGGGGCCACTGAAGCTTTCTTT. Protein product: CASCRRGATEAFF.

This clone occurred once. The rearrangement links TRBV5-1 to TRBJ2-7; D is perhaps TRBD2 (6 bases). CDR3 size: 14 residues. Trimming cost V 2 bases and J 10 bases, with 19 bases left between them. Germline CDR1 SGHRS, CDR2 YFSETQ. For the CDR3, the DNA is TGCGCCAGCAGCTTTTCGGACCCTCGGGAGATTCAGTACTTC. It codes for CASSFSDPREIQYF. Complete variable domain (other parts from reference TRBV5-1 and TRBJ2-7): KAGVTQTPRYLIKTRGQQVTLSCSPISGHRSVSWYQQTPGQGLQFLFEYFSETQRNKGNFPGRFSGRQFSNSRSEMNVSTLELGDSALYLCASSFSDPREIQYFGPGTRLTVT.

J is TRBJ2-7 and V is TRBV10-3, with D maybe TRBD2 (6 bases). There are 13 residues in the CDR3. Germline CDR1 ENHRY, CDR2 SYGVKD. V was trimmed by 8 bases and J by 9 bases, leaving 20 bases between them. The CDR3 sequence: CAIGGYGLKVQYF. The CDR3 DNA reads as TGTGCCATCGGGGGGTACGGGCTTAAAGTGCAGTACTTC.

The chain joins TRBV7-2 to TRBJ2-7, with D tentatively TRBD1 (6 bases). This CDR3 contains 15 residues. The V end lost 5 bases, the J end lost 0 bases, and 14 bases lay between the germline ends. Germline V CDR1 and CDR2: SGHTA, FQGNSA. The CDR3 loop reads CASSPTRGYSYEQYF. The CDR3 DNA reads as TGTGCCAGCAGCCCCACCAGGGGCTACTCCTACGAGCAGTACTTC.

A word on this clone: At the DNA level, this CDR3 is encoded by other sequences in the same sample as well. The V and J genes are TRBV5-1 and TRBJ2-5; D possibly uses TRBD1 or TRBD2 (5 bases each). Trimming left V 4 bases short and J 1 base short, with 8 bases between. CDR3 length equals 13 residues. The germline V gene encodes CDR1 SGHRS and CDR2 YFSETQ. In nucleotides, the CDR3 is TGCGCCAGCAGCCTGGGACGCCAAGAGACCCAGTACTTC. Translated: CASSLGRQETQYF.

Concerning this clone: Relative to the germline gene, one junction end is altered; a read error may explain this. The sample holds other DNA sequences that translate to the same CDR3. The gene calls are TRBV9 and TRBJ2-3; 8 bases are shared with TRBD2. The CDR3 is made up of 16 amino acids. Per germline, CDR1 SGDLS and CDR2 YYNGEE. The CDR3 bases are TGTGCCAGCAGCGTAGCCCCGGGAGGGGGGGCAGATACGCAATATTTT. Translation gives CASSVAPGGGADTQYF.

CDR3 sequence: CASSLNGVGYTF. The CDR3 bases are TGTGCCAGCAGCTTAAATGGGGTGGGCTACACCTTC. This chain joins TRBV7-2 and TRBJ1-2; D not resolved. This CDR3 contains 12 residues. V lost 2 bases to trimming and J lost 8 bases, with 9 bases between them. CDR1 and CDR2 from the germline V gene are SGHTA and FQGNSA. Full variable domain (missing parts from reference TRBV7-2 and TRBJ1-2): GAGVSQSPSNKVTEKGKDVELRCDPISGHTALYWYRQSLGQGLEFLIYFQGNSAPDKSGLPSDRFSAERTGGSVSTLTIQRTQQEDSAVYLCASSLNGVGYTFGSGTRLTVV.

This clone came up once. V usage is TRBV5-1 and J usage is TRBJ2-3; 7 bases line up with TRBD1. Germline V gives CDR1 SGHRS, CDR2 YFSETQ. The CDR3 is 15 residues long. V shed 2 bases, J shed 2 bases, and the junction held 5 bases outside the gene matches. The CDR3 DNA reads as TGCGCCAGCAGCTTTTCCGGGACAGACACAGATACGCAGTATTTT. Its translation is CASSFSGTDTDTQYF.

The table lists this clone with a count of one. The CDR3: CASIGGGAYNEQFF. The CDR3 nucleotides are TGTGCCAGCATCGGCGGGGGGGCCTACAATGAGCAGTTCTTC. V usage is TRBV6-6 and J usage is TRBJ2-1; TRBD2 aligns across 9 bases. The CDR3 totals 14 residues. The germline V gene encodes CDR1 MNHNY and CDR2 SVGAGI (reference sequence). The ends lost 7 bases at V and 2 bases at J; junction bases unmatched: 3.

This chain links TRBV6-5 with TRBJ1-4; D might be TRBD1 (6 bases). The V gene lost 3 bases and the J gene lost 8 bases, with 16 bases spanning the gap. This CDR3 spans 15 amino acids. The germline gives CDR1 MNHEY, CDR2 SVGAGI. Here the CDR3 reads CASSYGEGVWEKLFF. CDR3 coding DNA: TGTGCCAGCAGTTATGGGGAGGGGGTATGGGAAAAACTGTTTTTT.

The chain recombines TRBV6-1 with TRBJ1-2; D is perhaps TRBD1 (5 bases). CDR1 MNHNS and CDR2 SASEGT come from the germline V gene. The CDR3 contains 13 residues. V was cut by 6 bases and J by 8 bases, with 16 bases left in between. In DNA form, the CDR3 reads TGTGCCAGCAGCTATACAGGATCTGGCGGCTACACCTTC. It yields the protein CASSYTGSGGYTF.

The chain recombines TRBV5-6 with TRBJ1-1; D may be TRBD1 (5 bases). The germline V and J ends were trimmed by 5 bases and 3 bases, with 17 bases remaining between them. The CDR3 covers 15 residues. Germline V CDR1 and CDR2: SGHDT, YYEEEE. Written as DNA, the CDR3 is TGTGCCAGCAGTGATGAATTATTCAGGGACACTGAAGCTTTCTTT. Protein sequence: CASSDELFRDTEAFF.

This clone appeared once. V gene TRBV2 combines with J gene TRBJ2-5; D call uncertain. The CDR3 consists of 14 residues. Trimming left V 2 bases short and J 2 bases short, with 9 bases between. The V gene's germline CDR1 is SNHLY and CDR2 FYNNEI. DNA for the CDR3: TGTGCCAGCAGTGAACGATCCCTTCAAGAGACCCAGTACTTC. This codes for CASSERSLQETQYF. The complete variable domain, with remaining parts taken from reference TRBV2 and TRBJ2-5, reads EPEVTQTPSHQVTQMGQEVILRCVPISNHLYFYWYRQILGQKVEFLVSFYNNEISEKSEIFDDQFSVERPDGSNFTLKIRSTKLEDSAMYFCASSERSLQETQYFGPGTRLLVL.

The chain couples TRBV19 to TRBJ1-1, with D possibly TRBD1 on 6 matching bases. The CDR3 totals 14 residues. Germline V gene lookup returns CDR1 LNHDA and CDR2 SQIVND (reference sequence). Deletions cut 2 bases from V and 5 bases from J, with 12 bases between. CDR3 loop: CASSINRAGTEAFF. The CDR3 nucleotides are TGTGCCAGTAGTATAAACAGGGCTGGTACTGAAGCTTTCTTT.

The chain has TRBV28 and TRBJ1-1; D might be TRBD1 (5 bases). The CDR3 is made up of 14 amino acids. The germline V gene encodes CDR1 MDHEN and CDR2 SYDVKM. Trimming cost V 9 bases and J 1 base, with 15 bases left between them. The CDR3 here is CASFKGRRNTEAFF. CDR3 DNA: TGTGCCAGTTTCAAGGGGCGCAGGAACACTGAAGCTTTCTTT. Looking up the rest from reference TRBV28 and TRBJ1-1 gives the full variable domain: DVKVTQSSRYLVKRTGEKVFLECVQDMDHENMFWYRQDPGLGLRLIYFSYDVKMKEKGDIPEGYSVSREKKERFSLILESASTNQTSMYLCASFKGRRNTEAFFGQGTRLTVV.

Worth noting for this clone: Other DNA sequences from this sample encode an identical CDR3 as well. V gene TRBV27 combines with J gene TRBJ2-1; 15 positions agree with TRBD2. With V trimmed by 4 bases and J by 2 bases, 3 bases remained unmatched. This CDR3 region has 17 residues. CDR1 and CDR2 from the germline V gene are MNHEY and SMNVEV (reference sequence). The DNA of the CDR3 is TGTGCCAGCAGTTCAGGGACTAGCGGGAGGCCCTACAATGAGCAGTTCTTC. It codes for CASSSGTSGRPYNEQFF.

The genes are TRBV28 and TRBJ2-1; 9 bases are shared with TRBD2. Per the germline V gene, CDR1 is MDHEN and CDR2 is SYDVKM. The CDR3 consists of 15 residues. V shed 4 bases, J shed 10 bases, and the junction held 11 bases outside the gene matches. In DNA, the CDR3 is TGTGCCAGCAGTTCAGGCGGGAGGGCCCGGCGGGAGCAGTTCTTC. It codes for CASSSGGRARREQFF. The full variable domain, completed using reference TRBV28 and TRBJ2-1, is DVKVTQSSRYLVKRTGEKVFLECVQDMDHENMFWYRQDPGLGLRLIYFSYDVKMKEKGDIPEGYSVSREKKERFSLILESASTNQTSMYLCASSSGGRARREQFFGPGTRLTVL.

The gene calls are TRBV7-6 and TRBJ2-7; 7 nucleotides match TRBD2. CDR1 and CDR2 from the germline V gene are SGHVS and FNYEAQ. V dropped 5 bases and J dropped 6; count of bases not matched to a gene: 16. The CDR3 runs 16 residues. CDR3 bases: TGTGCCAGCAGCATATCTAGCATCAGGGAGGGCCGCGAGCAGTACTTC. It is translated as CASSISSIREGREQYF.